This TCR beta chain was profiled in a study of blood T cell repertoires in COVID-19. Repertoires were generated with immunoSEQ multiplex PCR, while TCRdb's copy carries only in-frame clones and drops some. The table has approximately 100,000 clones, 80% to 90% seen once. The CDR3 loop spans 15 amino acids. The V gene's germline CDR1 is LNHDA and CDR2 SQIVND (reference sequence). J gave up 4 bases and V 3 bases, and 8 bases lay outside the gene matches. The receptor's source is a woman under 40 with acute or convalescent COVID-19. Sample: peripheral blood. The rearrangement joins TRBV19 to TRBJ1-2; 7 bases match TRBD1. The CDR3: CASSILGQTLYGYTF. CDR3 in DNA: TGTGCCAGTAGTATCCTGGGACAGACTCTCTATGGCTACACCTTC.